The rows below give T cell receptor beta chains drawn from one sample of a study of T cell responses to AZD1222 COVID-19 vaccine. The data were produced by immunoSEQ multiplex PCR, yet TCRdb's version contains in-frame clones alone and is incomplete. Of about 110,000 clones in the sample, around 86% are singletons; the top ten hold approximately 7.5%. The material was peripheral blood, obtained on day 0 of AZD1222 vaccination. These receptors were collected from an adult in good health. Both conserved end residues are part of each CDR3. Each record gives: clone size, V gene, J gene, D gene, CDR3 protein, CDR3 DNA. A D gene is named only where the DNA matches it firmly. The size of a clone is reported for some rows only, either as once, few or many, or as a class for expanded clones.

once	TRBV11-1	TRBJ1-1	TRBD1	CASSLGGTGGTEAFF	TGTGCCAGCAGCCTCGGTGGGACAGGGGGGACTGAAGCTTTCTTT
-	TRBV30	TRBJ1-1	TRBD1	CAWKWTGAFTEAFF	TGTGCCTGGAAATGGACAGGGGCCTTCACTGAAGCTTTCTTT
-	TRBV5-4	TRBJ2-1	-	CASSLGGGQASYNEQFF	TGTGCCAGCAGCTTAGGGGGGGGCCAGGCCTCCTACAATGAGCAGTTCTTC
-	TRBV5-1	TRBJ1-4	-	CASSPTGTMNEKLFF	TGCGCCAGCAGCCCCACAGGCACCATGAATGAAAAACTGTTTTTT
-	TRBV4-3	TRBJ2-1	-	CASSQAQQLNPRFF	TGCGCCAGCAGCCAAGCTCAGCAGCTAAACCCGAGGTTCTTC
once	TRBV18	TRBJ1-6	-	CASSPVGQGRDSPLHF	TGTGCCAGCTCACCGGTAGGCCAGGGTCGGGATTCACCCCTCCACTTT
-	TRBV12-3/TRBV12-4	TRBJ1-4	TRBD1	CASSLTGAEKLFF	TGTGCCAGCAGTTTAACAGGGGCTGAAAAACTGTTTTTT
few	TRBV10-2	TRBJ2-2	-	CASSEFLGESDAGELFF	TGCGCCAGCAGTGAATTCTTGGGGGAGAGCGACGCCGGGGAGCTGTTTTTT
-	TRBV6-2/TRBV6-3	TRBJ2-4	-	CASSYRTSPGAKNIQYF	TGTGCCAGCAGTTACCGTACTAGCCCGGGCGCCAAAAACATTCAGTACTTC
-	TRBV20-1	TRBJ2-5	-	CSASLETQYF	TGCAGTGCTAGTTTAGAGACCCAGTACTTC
-	TRBV30	TRBJ1-6	-	CAWTRERNNSPLHF	TGTGCCTGGACCCGAGAAAGAAATAATTCACCCCTCCACTTT
-	TRBV7-2	TRBJ1-6	-	CASSLNYRGAGSPLHF	TGTGCCAGCAGCTTAAACTATCGGGGGGCGGGTTCACCCCTCCACTTT
-	TRBV5-1	TRBJ2-7	-	CASSLRRGVYEQYF	TGCGCCAGCAGCTTGCGCAGGGGGGTATACGAGCAGTACTTC
-	TRBV4-3	TRBJ2-3	TRBD1	CASSHPGQGRTDTQYF	TGCGCCAGCAGCCATCCCGGACAGGGTAGGACAGATACGCAGTATTTT
-	TRBV30	TRBJ2-1	-	CAWSVQGNEQFF	TGTGCCTGGAGTGTACAGGGAAATGAGCAGTTCTTC
-	TRBV7-9	TRBJ1-5	-	CASSTGRDFSNQPQHF	TGTGCCAGCTCCACAGGGAGGGATTTTAGCAATCAGCCCCAGCATTTT
-	TRBV3-1/TRBV3-2	TRBJ1-2	-	CASSHPLTGPSDGYTF	TGTGCCAGCAGCCATCCCTTGACAGGCCCCTCGGATGGCTACACCTTC
-	TRBV19	TRBJ2-1	TRBD2	CASSIDGLAGEFHYNEQFF	TGTGCCAGTAGTATAGATGGACTAGCGGGAGAGTTCCACTACAATGAGCAGTTCTTC
-	TRBV7-2	TRBJ2-7	TRBD2	CASSLDSSGRGSDEQYF	TGTGCCAGCAGCTTGGACTCTAGCGGGAGGGGATCCGACGAGCAGTACTTC
once	TRBV28	TRBJ2-3	TRBD2	CASSSGTSGDTDTQYF	TGTGCCAGCAGTTCAGGGACTAGCGGGGACACAGATACGCAGTATTTT
-	TRBV7-8	TRBJ1-5	-	CASSLGRLDQPQHF	TGTGCCAGCAGCTTAGGAAGATTGGATCAGCCCCAGCATTTT
-	TRBV6-5	TRBJ1-4	-	CASSLIATNEKLFF	TGTGCCAGCAGTTTGATTGCAACTAATGAAAAACTGTTTTTT
-	TRBV27	TRBJ2-2	TRBD2	CASRGLANTGELFF	TGTGCCAGCAGGGGACTAGCGAACACCGGGGAGCTGTTTTTT
-	TRBV11-1	TRBJ1-5	TRBD1	CASSLPGQPPHF	TGTGCCAGCAGCTTGCCGGGACAGCCCCCACATTTT
-	TRBV6-2/TRBV6-3	TRBJ1-4	-	CASSRRGSEKLFF	TGTGCCAGCAGCAGGCGGGGGAGTGAAAAACTGTTTTTT
once	TRBV6-1	TRBJ2-7	-	CASSNQGGYEQYF	TGTGCCAGCAGCAACCAGGGGGGCTACGAGCAGTACTTC
-	TRBV27	TRBJ2-2	-	CASSLSGNTGELFF	TGTGCCAGCAGTTTATCAGGGAACACCGGGGAGCTGTTTTTT
-	TRBV30	TRBJ1-5	TRBD1	CAWATGGSPQHF	TGTGCCTGGGCGACAGGGGGCTCGCCCCAGCATTTT
-	TRBV6-6	TRBJ2-3	TRBD2	CASSPLADTQYF	TGTGCCAGCAGCCCACTAGCGGATACGCAGTATTTT
-	TRBV18	TRBJ1-4	-	CASSPGQNEKLFF	TGTGCCAGCTCACCTGGACAGAATGAAAAACTGTTTTTT
-	TRBV4-1	TRBJ2-1	TRBD2	CASSLGASGTNEQFF	TGCGCCAGCAGCCTAGGGGCTAGCGGAACCAATGAGCAGTTCTTC
-	TRBV28	TRBJ2-1	-	CASSFQGSVNEQFF	TGTGCCAGCAGTTTCCAGGGTTCTGTCAATGAGCAGTTCTTC
-	TRBV19	TRBJ1-1	TRBD1	CASSLDRGNRAEAFF	TGTGCCAGTAGTCTCGACAGGGGGAATCGTGCTGAAGCTTTCTTT
once	TRBV18	TRBJ2-5	TRBD2	CASSPSLAGETQYF	TGTGCCAGCTCACCATCACTAGCGGGAGAGACCCAGTACTTC
-	TRBV29-1	TRBJ2-1	TRBD1	CSVDRGLYNEQFF	TGCAGCGTAGACAGGGGACTTTACAATGAGCAGTTCTTC
-	TRBV7-8	TRBJ1-5	-	CASSLARGSNQPQHF	TGTGCCAGCAGCTTAGCCCGGGGTAGCAATCAGCCCCAGCATTTT
-	TRBV3-1/TRBV3-2	TRBJ1-2	-	CASSPGLTSNYGYTF	TGTGCCAGCAGCCCCGGCCTTACGTCTAACTATGGCTACACCTTC
-	TRBV3-1/TRBV3-2	TRBJ2-5	-	CASSQWQGIGETQYF	TGTGCCAGCAGCCAATGGCAGGGGATTGGAGAGACCCAGTACTTC
-	TRBV4-3	TRBJ1-3	-	CASSQTRTDGNTIYF	TGCGCCAGCAGCCAAACTAGGACCGATGGAAACACCATATATTTT
-	TRBV19	TRBJ2-3	-	CASKGGTDTQYF	TGTGCCAGTAAAGGGGGCACAGATACGCAGTATTTT
-	TRBV7-2	TRBJ1-1	-	CASSLAYEAFF	TGTGCCAGCAGCTTAGCATACGAAGCTTTCTTT
-	TRBV2	TRBJ2-7	-	CASSLIYEQYF	TGTGCCAGCAGTCTCATCTACGAGCAGTACTTC
-	TRBV7-6	TRBJ2-3	-	CASSSPGVDTDTQYF	TGTGCCAGCAGCTCCCCTGGGGTGGACACAGATACGCAGTATTTT
-	TRBV6-2/TRBV6-3	TRBJ2-3	TRBD1	CASSLQAGGSTQYF	TGTGCCAGCAGCCTACAGGCAGGGGGCAGTACGCAGTATTTT
-	TRBV19	TRBJ1-2	-	CASSAQGADYGYTF	TGTGCCAGTAGTGCTCAGGGAGCCGACTATGGCTACACCTTC
-	TRBV28	TRBJ2-7	-	CASQDQGHSYEQYF	TGTGCCAGCCAGGACCAGGGCCATTCCTACGAGCAGTACTTC
-	TRBV7-9	TRBJ2-7	-	CAVGGVEQYF	TGTGCCGTCGGGGGAGTTGAGCAGTACTTC
few	TRBV2	TRBJ1-1	-	CASSAAGGRGTEAFF	TGTGCCAGCAGTGCGGCGGGGGGCCGAGGAACTGAAGCTTTCTTT
-	TRBV24-1	TRBJ1-5	-	CATSDPGTPWEPQHF	TGTGCCACCAGTGATCCTGGGACACCTTGGGAGCCCCAGCATTTT
few	TRBV6-6	TRBJ2-3	-	CASKGWRAPHTDTQYF	TGTGCCAGCAAGGGATGGAGGGCACCTCACACAGATACGCAGTATTTT
-	TRBV7-9	TRBJ2-7	-	CASSLGHLADEQYF	TGTGCCAGCAGCTTGGGACATTTAGCGGACGAGCAGTACTTC
-	TRBV29-1	TRBJ2-5	-	CSVRVGETQYF	TGCAGCGTTCGAGTGGGGGAGACCCAGTACTTC
-	TRBV5-1	TRBJ1-4	-	CASNEGAGPNEKLFF	TGCGCCAGCAATGAGGGAGCAGGGCCTAATGAAAAACTGTTTTTT
-	TRBV4-1	TRBJ2-7	-	CASSQGSRPTYEQYF	TGCGCCAGCAGCCAAGGATCCAGGCCCACCTACGAGCAGTACTTC
-	TRBV6-5	TRBJ2-1	-	CASMGTAHNEQFF	TGTGCCAGCATGGGGACGGCGCACAATGAGCAGTTCTTC
-	TRBV7-3	TRBJ2-3	-	CASSSNTDTQYF	TGTGCCAGCAGCTCCAACACAGATACGCAGTATTTT
-	TRBV15	TRBJ2-5	TRBD2	CATSRERLAGLWETQYF	TGTGCCACCAGCAGAGAACGCCTAGCGGGCCTATGGGAGACCCAGTACTTC